The sequence of this T cell receptor beta chain was determined in a study of blood T cell repertoires in COVID-19. Study-wide context: T cells, B-cell-depleted T cells, or PBMCs supplied cDNA or gDNA.

The CDR3 is 15 amino acids. From germline, CDR1 is MNHEY and CDR2 SMNVEV (reference sequence). V was clipped by 2 bases and J by 5 bases, with 15 bases between them. Here immunoSEQ multiplex PCR was the method, and the copy in TCRdb shows in-frame clones only, minus some. In the table there are 220,000 or so clones, approximately 91% of which are singletons. The sequenced sample was peripheral blood. This sequence was found in a man aged 55 to 70 who had recovered from COVID-19. The chain is built from TRBV27 and TRBJ1-1; possibly TRBD1 for D (6 bases). CDR3 sequence (DNA): TGTGCCAGCAGTTTAAGTCCGGGGGGCGGGACTGAAGCTTTCTTT. It codes for CASSLSPGGGTEAFF.